The clone carrying this T cell receptor beta chain is judged medium-sized. Antigen: not known. This record comes from a study of tumor and adjacent non-tumor tissue in lung cancer. In the study overall: There were around 11 adenocarcinoma, a couple of squamous cell carcinoma and 1 small cell lung cancer cases.

The germline CDR1 and CDR2 sequences are SGHNT and YYREEE (reference sequence). After removal of 9 bases from V and 6 bases from J, the junction contained 8 bases not matched to a gene. The CDR3 covers 14 residues. A modified ARM-PCR protocol with three rounds of nested PCR amplified TCRbeta. Using its own MiXCR run on the multiplex PCR reads, TCRdb lists one record per CDR3 protein. The table has 55,000 to 70,000 distinct CDR3 sequences, roughly three fifths seen once; the top ten hold 20% to 25%. The study's findings and limits: Patients with more diverse tumor TCRs had worse survival.

No cell sorting was done before RNA was extracted from the tissue. This receptor was identified in a man in his forties or fifties with non-small cell lung cancer. The chain has TRBV5-4 and TRBJ2-5; 13 positions match TRBD2. Sequencing input: lung tumor tissue. The CDR3 reads CATGTSGTLKTQYF. CDR3 bases: TGTGCCACCGGGACTAGCGGGACCCTTAAGACCCAGTACTTC.